These 10 T cell receptor beta chains came from one sample sequenced in a study of T-cell memory formation after mild COVID-19. Via MiXCR, TCRdb re-called the 5' RACE reads, giving one row per CDR3 protein. This table has around 160,000 distinct CDR3 sequences, 11% appearing once. Specimen: PBMCs or a T cell subset sorted from them (not recorded which). The origin of the receptors is a man in his late teens or twenties who had mild COVID-19 (a few samples of this study predate the infection). Cell type and time point are not known.

This clonotype has a handful of counts. This chain joins TRBV20-1 and TRBJ2-7; no clear D gene. The V gene lost 6 bases and the J gene lost 3 bases, with 6 bases spanning the gap. The CDR3 length is 10 residues. Per germline, CDR1 DFQATT and CDR2 SNEGSKA (reference sequence). This CDR3 reads CSADHYEQYV. The CDR3 DNA reads TGCAGTGCGGATCACTACGAGCAGTACGTC.

The sample holds many counts of this clonotype. This chain uses TRBV2 with TRBJ2-1; D is possibly TRBD2 (5 bases). CDR1 and CDR2 from the germline V gene are SNHLY and FYNNEI. The V end was cut by 6 bases, the J end by 0 bases, with 15 bases between. The CDR3 consists of 16 residues. CDR3 loop: CASSRPPGSSYNEQFF. The CDR3 DNA sequence: TGTGCCAGCAGCCGCCCGCCGGGGAGCTCCTACAATGAGCAGTTCTTC.

J is TRBJ1-2 and V is TRBV6-1; D is unclear. The CDR3 contains 15 residues. Trimming shortened V by 4 bases and J by 1 base, and 13 bases separated the two germline ends. Germline CDR1 MNHNS, CDR2 SASEGT. CDR3 residues: CASSGGTVLNYGYTF. The CDR3 DNA sequence: TGTGCCAGCAGTGGAGGAACAGTCCTTAACTATGGCTACACCTTC.

The genes are TRBV5-1 and TRBJ1-6; D is possibly TRBD1 (5 bases). Trimming took off 4 bases at V and 16 bases at J, with 18 bases between the two ends. Looked up from germline, CDR1 is SGHRS and CDR2 is YFSETQ. This CDR3 has 13 residues. DNA for the CDR3: TGCGCCAGCAGCCCTGACTTAGACAGACTACTCCACTTT. It yields the protein CASSPDLDRLLHF.

V and J are TRBV29-1 and TRBJ1-2; no definite D call. This CDR3 contains 13 residues. The germline CDR1 and CDR2 sequences are SQVTM and ANQGSEA. V shed 0 bases and J shed 5 bases, with 10 bases lying between them. The CDR3 DNA reads TGCAGCGTTGAAGATCGGACTACGTATGGCTACACCTTC. Its protein product is CSVEDRTTYGYTF.

There are many counts of this clonotype. The V call is TRBV12-5, the J call TRBJ2-3; TRBD1 might be the D (6 bases). Trimming shortened V by 5 bases and J by 5 bases, and 11 bases separated the two germline ends. The CDR3 has 13 residues. Germline V CDR1 and CDR2: LGHNT, FRNRAP. This chain's CDR3 is CASGPDSLDTQYF. The CDR3 bases are TGTGCTAGTGGTCCGGACAGCTTAGATACGCAGTATTTT.

J is TRBJ2-7 and V is TRBV20-1, with 7 positions matching TRBD1. The CDR3 runs to 13 residues. V lost 3 bases, J lost 7 bases, and 9 bases stayed unmatched. Germline-derived CDR1 and CDR2 are DFQATT and SNEGSKA (reference sequence). The CDR3 spells CSARPQGPGEQYF. The CDR3 DNA follows: TGCAGTGCTAGGCCACAGGGGCCTGGGGAGCAGTACTTC.

The CDR3 here is CASSQSSESGGYQPQHF. The DNA for the CDR3 is TGCGCCAGCAGTCAAAGCTCCGAATCAGGGGGTTATCAGCCCCAGCATTTT. The rearrangement joins TRBV23-1 to TRBJ1-5; 7 bases are shared with TRBD1. TRBV23-1 is known as an ORF, though its function is uncertain. V was clipped by 2 bases and J by 5 bases; unmatched bases: 12. The CDR3 is 17 amino acids.

This rearrangement joins TRBV5-4 to TRBJ2-3; perhaps TRBD2 as D (6 bases). CDR3 length: 18 amino acids. The germline CDR1 and CDR2 sequences are SGHNT and YYREEE (reference sequence). V lost 1 base, J lost 0 bases, and 18 bases lay in between. CDR3 residues: CASSLWEAFEYSTDTQYF. CDR3 nucleotides: TGTGCCAGCAGCTTGTGGGAGGCCTTTGAGTATAGCACAGATACGCAGTATTTT.

This clonotype was counted a few times. This chain connects TRBV20-1 to TRBJ2-5, with 14 bases fitting TRBD2. This CDR3 has 16 residues. Trimming cost V 1 base and J 7 bases; bases outside gene matches: 8. Per the germline V gene, CDR1 is DFQATT and CDR2 is SNEGSKA (reference sequence). The DNA for the CDR3 is TGCAGTGCTAGAGGCCTTAGACTAGCGGGGGGGCCGACCCAGTACTTC. Translation gives CSARGLRLAGGPTQYF.